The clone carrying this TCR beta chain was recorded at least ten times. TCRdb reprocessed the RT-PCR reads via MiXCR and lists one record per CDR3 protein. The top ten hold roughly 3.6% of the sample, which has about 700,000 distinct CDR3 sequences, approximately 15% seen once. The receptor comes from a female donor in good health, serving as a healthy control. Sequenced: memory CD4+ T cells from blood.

The DNA for the CDR3 is TGCGCCAGCAGCGTCCGGGACACACGTACCACCGGGGAGCTGTTTTTT. It encodes CASSVRDTRTTGELFF. V gene TRBV5-1 combines with J gene TRBJ2-2; tentative D call: TRBD1 (6 bases). Germline lookup yields CDR1 SGHRS and CDR2 YFSETQ. CDR3 size: 16 residues. V shed 4 bases and J shed 4 bases, with 17 bases lying between them.